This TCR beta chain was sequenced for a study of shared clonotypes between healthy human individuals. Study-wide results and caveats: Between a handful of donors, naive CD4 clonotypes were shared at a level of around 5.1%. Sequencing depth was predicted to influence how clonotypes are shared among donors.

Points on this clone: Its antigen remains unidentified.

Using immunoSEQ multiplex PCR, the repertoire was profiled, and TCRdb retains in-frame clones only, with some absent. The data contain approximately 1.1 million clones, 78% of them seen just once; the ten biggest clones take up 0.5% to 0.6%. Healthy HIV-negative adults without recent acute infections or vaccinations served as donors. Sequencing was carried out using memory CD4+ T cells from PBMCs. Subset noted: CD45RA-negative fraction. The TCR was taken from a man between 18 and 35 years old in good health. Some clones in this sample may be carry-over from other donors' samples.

The CDR3 coding sequence is TGTGCCAGCAGCTCACTAGCGGGGCTAGCCTACAATGAGCAGTTCTTC. Translated: CASSSLAGLAYNEQFF. The rearrangement uses TRBV11-2 and TRBJ2-1; TRBD2 aligns across 10 bases. The CDR3 is 16 amino acids. After removal of 4 bases from V and 2 bases from J, the junction contained 5 bases not matched to a gene. CDR1 is SGHAT, CDR2 FQNNGV, per germline.